This entry lists 9 T cell receptor beta chains sequenced from one sample in a study of blood T cell repertoires in COVID-19. Data came from immunoSEQ multiplex PCR; TCRdb stores just in-frame clones and leaves some out. The sample includes some 200,000 clones, about 88% of them seen just once. What was sequenced was peripheral blood. The receptors shown here come from a man aged 35 to 55 with active or convalescent COVID-19.

This clone appeared once. This sequence joins TRBV7-2 and TRBJ2-3; TRBD1 matches 7 bases. There are 16 residues in the CDR3. With V trimmed by 1 base and J by 8 bases, 12 bases remained unmatched. CDR1 and CDR2 (germline): SGHTA, FQGNSA. CDR3 amino acids: CASSLGIGVNRGTQYF. CDR3 DNA sequence: TGTGCCAGCAGCTTAGGGATTGGGGTGAACAGGGGTACGCAGTATTTT.

CDR3 nucleotides: TGTGCCAGCAGCCGACAGGACTATGGCTACACCTTC. Protein: CASSRQDYGYTF. This chain joins TRBV12-3 or TRBV12-4 and TRBJ1-2; D possibly corresponds to TRBD1 (6 bases). V shed 6 bases and J shed 3 bases, with 8 bases lying between them. The CDR3 consists of 12 residues.

This chain uses TRBV6-1 with TRBJ2-7; TRBD2 matches 7 bases. CDR1 MNHNS and CDR2 SASEGT come from the germline V gene. The CDR3 extends over 15 amino acids. With 0 bases clipped from V and 6 bases from J, the junction kept 8 bases outside the gene matches. The CDR3 nucleotides are TGTGCCAGCAGTGAAGCGGGGGGACTAATCCCCGAGCAGTACTTC. Its protein product is CASSEAGGLIPEQYF.

CDR3 bases: TGTGCCAGTAGTGTCTCTAGCGGGAACTACAATGAGCAGTTCTTC. Translating it yields CASSVSSGNYNEQFF. The V gene is TRBV19, the J gene TRBJ2-1; 9 nucleotides match TRBD2. The CDR3 is made up of 15 amino acids. Germline lookup yields CDR1 LNHDA and CDR2 SQIVND (reference sequence). V was pared by 5 bases and J by 3 bases, with 5 bases of the junction left unmatched. The full variable domain, completed using reference TRBV19 and TRBJ2-1, is DGGITQSPKYLFRKEGQNVTLSCEQNLNHDAMYWYRQDPGQGLRLIYYSQIVNDFQKGDIAEGYSVSREKKESFPLTVTSAQKNPTAFYLCASSVSSGNYNEQFFGPGTRLTVL.

In its sample, this clone was seen many times. This chain connects TRBV6-6 to TRBJ2-1, with 8 bases lining up with TRBD2. The V and J ends lost 5 bases and 0 bases, in that order; junction bases with no gene match: 6. The germline gives CDR1 MNHNY, CDR2 SVGAGI (reference sequence). This CDR3 has 16 residues. The CDR3 nucleotides are TGTGCCAGCAGTGGATTAGCGGGGAGCTCCTACAATGAGCAGTTCTTC. Translation: CASSGLAGSSYNEQFF.

The chain uses TRBV7-9 and TRBJ2-2; TRBD1 matches 7 bases. V dropped 1 base and J dropped 0; count of bases not matched to a gene: 5. The length of the CDR3 is 17 residues. Germline values: CDR1 SEHNR, CDR2 FQNEAQ (reference sequence). CDR3: CASSLDWGTANTGELFF. In DNA, the CDR3 is TGTGCCAGCAGCTTAGATTGGGGGACAGCGAACACCGGGGAGCTGTTTTTT.

The rearrangement links TRBV12-5 to TRBJ1-1, with D maybe TRBD1 (6 bases). Germline lookup yields CDR1 LGHNT and CDR2 FRNRAP. CDR3 length equals 13 residues. Trimming took off 6 bases at V and 8 bases at J, with 16 bases between the two ends. CDR3 bases: TGTGCTAGTGGCCGCTTAGACAGGTTGGAAGCTTTCTTT. It is translated as CASGRLDRLEAFF.

The chain has TRBV6-4 and TRBJ1-5; TRBD1 agrees at 11 bases. V trimming: 0 bases; J trimming: 0 bases; junction bases outside the gene matches: 22. CDR1 and CDR2 from the germline V gene are MRHNA and SNTAGT. CDR3 size: 24 residues. This CDR3 reads CASSDSIWGFLGQGGWGSNQPQHF. The CDR3 nucleotides are TGTGCCAGCAGTGACTCGATCTGGGGATTTTTGGGACAGGGGGGTTGGGGTAGCAATCAGCCCCAGCATTTT.

The V and J genes are TRBV5-1 and TRBJ1-1, with a weak D call TRBD1 (5 bases). CDR3 length equals 13 residues. Germline-derived CDR1 and CDR2 are SGHRS and YFSETQ. V was clipped by 1 base and J by 5 bases, with 9 bases between them. DNA of the CDR3: TGCGCCAGCAGCTTGTGGGGGGAAACTGAAGCTTTCTTT. Amino acid sequence: CASSLWGETEAFF.